A single sample is the source of the 13 T cell receptor beta chains below, sequenced in a study of beta chain features in type 1 diabetes. Expressed TCRB transcripts were sequenced, since all the RNA that had been isolated was reverse transcribed. Measured with immunoSEQ multiplex PCR; TCRdb has only the in-frame clones, and not every one. The sample lists about 15,000 clones; more than 60% were seen once. The antigens these receptors bind are not known. Overall study results and limits: Across all four CD4+ subsets, people with type 1 diabetes showed modestly shorter TCRB CDR3s.

Sequenced input: Tregs from blood. All receptors derive from a man in his thirties or forties with type 1 diabetes.

The chain links TRBV6-1 to TRBJ1-3, with 7 bases lining up with TRBD1. This CDR3 is built from 14 residues. Germline V gene lookup returns CDR1 MNHNS and CDR2 SASEGT. Germline trimming cut 7 bases from V and 1 base from J; bases unmatched to any gene: 4. CDR3 amino acids: CASTPQGSGNTIYF. The DNA for the CDR3 is TGTGCCAGCACACCACAGGGGTCTGGAAACACCATATATTTT.

DNA for the CDR3: TGCAGCGTCCCAAGGCAGGGGGCAGATACGCAGTATTTT. Encoded protein: CSVPRQGADTQYF. This rearrangement joins TRBV29-1 to TRBJ2-3; TRBD1 matches 7 bases. Germline lookup yields CDR1 SQVTM and CDR2 ANQGSEA. V shed 6 bases, J shed 4 bases, and the junction held 7 bases outside the gene matches. This CDR3 contains 13 residues.

The gene calls are TRBV7-8 and TRBJ1-2; TRBD1 agrees at 7 bases. With V trimmed by 2 bases and J by 4 bases, 4 bases remained unmatched. This CDR3 comprises 14 residues. Looked up from germline, CDR1 is SGHVS and CDR2 is FQNEAQ. Here the CDR3 DNA reads TGTGCCAGCAGCTTACGGACAGGAACCTATGGCTACACCTTC. Translation: CASSLRTGTYGYTF.

The chain couples TRBV5-1 to TRBJ2-1, with D perhaps TRBD1 (5 bases). Germline CDR1 and CDR2: SGHRS and YFSETQ. Trimming left V 5 bases short and J 6 bases short, with 15 bases between. The CDR3 is 14 amino acids. In DNA, the CDR3 is TGCGCCAGCAGTGGGCAGGGCAGGGCCAATGAGCAGTTCTTC. Translation: CASSGQGRANEQFF.

The V and J genes are TRBV7-6 and TRBJ1-2; 12 nucleotides agree with TRBD1. The ends lost 4 bases at V and 4 bases at J; junction bases unmatched: 19. Per the germline V gene, CDR1 is SGHVS and CDR2 is FNYEAQ. The CDR3 runs to 20 residues. CDR3 nucleotide sequence: TGTGCCAGCAGCTCCGGGACAGGGGGCGCAAGGGGTACGGGTACCTATGGCTACACCTTC. Its translation is CASSSGTGGARGTGTYGYTF.

The chain combines TRBV5-1 with TRBJ2-3; no clear D gene. Germline CDR1 reads SGHRS; CDR2 reads YFSETQ. CDR3 size: 14 residues. The V end lost 0 bases, the J end lost 6 bases, and 11 bases lay between the germline ends. CDR3 region: CASSLGAGFDTQYF. The CDR3 DNA follows: TGCGCCAGCAGCTTGGGAGCCGGTTTCGATACGCAGTATTTT.

This rearrangement joins TRBV5-4 to TRBJ2-3, with 9 bases lining up with TRBD2. This CDR3 is built from 15 residues. Trimming removed 0 bases from V and 4 bases from J; junction bases left unmatched: 3. Looked up from germline, CDR1 is SGHNT and CDR2 is YYREEE (reference sequence). CDR3 sequence (DNA): TGTGCCAGCAGCTTGGGTAGCGGGGGTGCAGATACGCAGTATTTT. Its translation: CASSLGSGGADTQYF.

This clone has just a few counts. The chain couples TRBV6-1 to TRBJ1-2; maybe TRBD1 (5 bases). V was pared by 3 bases and J by 5 bases, with 7 bases between. From germline, CDR1 is MNHNS and CDR2 SASEGT. This CDR3 is built from 12 residues. CDR3 bases: TGTGCCAGCAGTGACAGGGTGTATGGCTACACCTTC. This encodes CASSDRVYGYTF.

The chain links TRBV10-3 to TRBJ2-5; D may be TRBD2 (5 bases). CDR1 is ENHRY, CDR2 SYGVKD, per germline. There are 14 residues in the CDR3. Trimming pared 3 bases from V and 5 bases from J, leaving 13 bases between. In nucleotides, the CDR3 is TGTGCCATCAGTGATCGGGGAAGTAGCGAGACCCAGTACTTC. Protein product: CAISDRGSSETQYF.

This chain uses TRBV5-1 with TRBJ2-2, with 11 bases identical to TRBD2. Germline CDR1 SGHRS, CDR2 YFSETQ. The CDR3 is made up of 16 amino acids. With V trimmed by 4 bases and J by 6 bases, 8 bases remained unmatched. The DNA for the CDR3 is TGCGCCAGCAGCACGACTAGCGGGGCCGCGGCCGGGGAGCTGTTTTTT. Encoded protein: CASSTTSGAAAGELFF. Full variable domain (outside the CDR3, taken from reference TRBV5-1 and TRBJ2-2): KAGVTQTPRYLIKTRGQQVTLSCSPISGHRSVSWYQQTPGQGLQFLFEYFSETQRNKGNFPGRFSGRQFSNSRSEMNVSTLELGDSALYLCASSTTSGAAAGELFFGEGSRLTVL.

The chain employs TRBV5-1 and TRBJ2-7, with 12 nucleotides matching TRBD2. This CDR3 region has 15 residues. Germline assignment: CDR1 SGHRS and CDR2 YFSETQ. The V gene end was trimmed by 4 bases and the J gene end by 3 bases; junction bases not matched to a gene: 5. This CDR3 reads CASSRRTSGDYEQYF. The CDR3 region has the DNA TGCGCCAGCAGCCGGAGGACTAGCGGGGACTACGAGCAGTACTTC. The full variable domain, rest sourced from reference TRBV5-1 and TRBJ2-7, is KAGVTQTPRYLIKTRGQQVTLSCSPISGHRSVSWYQQTPGQGLQFLFEYFSETQRNKGNFPGRFSGRQFSNSRSEMNVSTLELGDSALYLCASSRRTSGDYEQYFGPGTRLTVT.

This clone was counted between two and nine times. The chain uses TRBV21-1 and TRBJ1-1; the table's D call, TRBD1, has no DNA check behind it. TRBV21-1 corresponds to a pseudogene. The CDR3 has 11 amino acids. CDR3 region: CASSKGQGAFF. The CDR3 DNA is TGTGCCAGCAGCAAGGGACAGGGGGCTTTCTTT.

This clone was observed a few times. The V gene is TRBV10-3, the J gene TRBJ2-5, with a tentative D call TRBD2 (7 bases). The germline gives CDR1 ENHRY, CDR2 SYGVKD. Trimming removed 10 bases at V and 5 bases at J, with 17 bases between. This CDR3 contains 13 residues. The CDR3 loop reads CATRRGQPETQYF. CDR3 sequence (DNA): TGTGCCACCCGGCGGGGGCAGCCCGAGACCCAGTACTTC.